This passage covers 30 T cell receptor beta chains from one sample sequenced in a study of blood T cell repertoires in COVID-19. Clones were sequenced by immunoSEQ multiplex PCR, and TCRdb holds only the in-frame ones, with some missing. The sample lists 98,000 or so clones, around 90% occurring once. The specimen sequenced was peripheral blood. These receptors originate from a man in his fifties or sixties with COVID-19, enrolled during active disease.

The chain links TRBV10-3 to TRBJ2-5; 14 nucleotides align to TRBD2. Germline V CDR1 and CDR2: ENHRY, SYGVKD. The J segment lost 1 base and the V segment lost 1 base, leaving 2 bases of the junction unmatched. This CDR3 is built from 17 residues. CDR3 residues: CAISEFGLAGGQETQYF. CDR3 sequence (DNA): TGTGCCATCAGTGAGTTTGGACTAGCGGGGGGCCAAGAGACCCAGTACTTC.

In its sample, this clone was seen a few times. This chain connects TRBV5-1 to TRBJ2-3; TRBD2 aligns across 8 bases. This CDR3 has 16 amino acids. With V trimmed by 4 bases and J by 0 bases, 7 bases remained unmatched. Germline loops: CDR1 SGHRS, CDR2 YFSETQ. CDR3 residues: CASSDVAGSSTDTQYF. DNA for the CDR3: TGCGCCAGCAGCGACGTAGCGGGGTCGAGCACAGATACGCAGTATTTT.

The chain couples TRBV4-2 to TRBJ2-5, with 9 bases matching TRBD2. V lost 0 bases to trimming and J lost 5 bases; unmatched junction nucleotides: 7. This CDR3 is 16 amino acids long. Germline CDR1 reads LGHNA; CDR2 reads YNFKEQ. CDR3 nucleotide sequence: TGTGCCAGCAGCCAAGATGGCGGGAGGGCCTCGGAGACCCAGTACTTC. Protein product: CASSQDGGRASETQYF.

The gene calls are TRBV30 and TRBJ1-1; D ambiguous. V lost 2 bases, J lost 0 bases, and 4 bases lay in between. Germline CDR1 is GTSNPN and CDR2 is SVGIG (reference sequence). The CDR3 is 12 residues long. CDR3 coding DNA: TGTGCCTGGAGTACTATGAACACTGAAGCTTTCTTT. Translating it yields CAWSTMNTEAFF.

The rearrangement joins TRBV21-1 to TRBJ1-5. TRBV21-1 is a documented pseudogene. CDR3 length: 16 amino acids. CDR3: CASTPRSGAEGRPQHF. In DNA form, the CDR3 reads TGTGCCAGCACCCCCAGATCAGGTGCAGAGGGCCGGCCCCAGCATTTT.

The chain is built from TRBV5-1 and TRBJ2-7, with 8 bases fitting TRBD1. Trimming took 2 bases from V and 2 from J; bases not matched to a gene: 3. Germline-derived CDR1 and CDR2 are SGHRS and YFSETQ. This CDR3 is built from 14 residues. The CDR3 is CASSFRTGTYEQYF. The CDR3, as DNA: TGCGCCAGCAGCTTTCGGACAGGGACCTACGAGCAGTACTTC.

Details on this clone: It may be a read error: a sequence one base away is much more abundant. The sample carries other DNA sequences with the same CDR3. The chain combines TRBV25-1 with TRBJ1-1; the match to TRBD1 covers 7 bases. CDR1 and CDR2 from the germline V gene are MGHDK and SYGVNS. The V gene end was trimmed by 4 bases and the J gene end by 8 bases; junction bases not matched to a gene: 1. The CDR3 totals 11 residues. Here the CDR3 DNA reads TGTGCCAGCAGTGCGACAGGGGAAGCTTTCTTT. Its translation is CASSATGEAFF.

V gene TRBV7-9 combines with J gene TRBJ1-2, with TRBD1 matching 8 bases. Per germline, CDR1 SEHNR and CDR2 FQNEAQ (reference sequence). CDR3 length: 16 amino acids. The V gene end was trimmed by 5 bases and the J gene end by 3 bases; junction bases not matched to a gene: 11. The CDR3 DNA reads TGTGCCAGCAGCACTCCCTTCCTGACAGGGGACTATGGCTACACCTTC. It codes for CASSTPFLTGDYGYTF. The full variable domain, in which reference TRBV7-9 and TRBJ1-2 provide the parts outside the CDR3, is DTGVSQNPRHKITKRGQNVTFRCDPISEHNRLYWYRQTLGQGPEFLTYFQNEAQLEKSRLLSDRFSAERPKGSFSTLEIQRTEQGDSAMYLCASSTPFLTGDYGYTFGSGTRLTVV.

V gene TRBV11-2 combines with J gene TRBJ1-4; 8 bases align to TRBD1. The CDR3 runs to 14 residues. The V gene's germline CDR1 is SGHAT and CDR2 FQNNGV. Unmatched junction bases numbered 5, after V lost 5 bases and J lost 6 bases. In nucleotides, the CDR3 is TGTGCCAGCAGCCCGGACAGGGTCCATGAAAAACTGTTTTTT. It encodes CASSPDRVHEKLFF.

The genes are TRBV9 and TRBJ1-1; D gene unclear. CDR1 and CDR2 from the germline V gene are SGDLS and YYNGEE. V gave up 0 bases and J gave up 5 bases, with 8 bases separating them. The CDR3 totals 13 residues. CDR3 sequence reads: CASSVDYRTEAFF. The CDR3 nucleotides read TGTGCCAGCAGCGTAGATTATCGGACTGAAGCTTTCTTT.

This rearrangement joins TRBV5-6 to TRBJ2-7, with unresolved D. There are 13 residues in the CDR3. V lost 2 bases, J lost 4 bases, and 10 bases lay in between. CDR1 and CDR2 (germline): SGHDT, YYEEEE. In DNA form, the CDR3 reads TGTGCCAGCAGCTTTTATCCTATGTACGAGCAGTACTTC. It codes for CASSFYPMYEQYF.

J is TRBJ1-2 and V is TRBV24-1, with D possibly TRBD1 on 5 matching bases. The CDR3 is 13 amino acids. V lost 6 bases and J 2 bases, leaving 9 bases between the germline ends. Germline V lookup: CDR1 KGHDR, CDR2 SFDVKD. CDR3 loop: CATSKTENYGYTF. CDR3 DNA sequence: TGTGCCACCAGTAAGACAGAAAACTATGGCTACACCTTC.

The gene calls are TRBV28 and TRBJ2-7; the match to TRBD2 covers 7 bases. Germline V gene lookup returns CDR1 MDHEN and CDR2 SYDVKM. J gave up 7 bases and V 1 base, and 25 bases lay outside the gene matches. This CDR3 is built from 20 residues. Here the CDR3 DNA reads TGTGCCAGCAGTTTATTCGTCCCAAAGCGGGAAAAGAAGCATACTGGGGAGCAGTACTTC. Its translation: CASSLFVPKREKKHTGEQYF. The full variable domain, its missing parts supplied by reference TRBV28 and TRBJ2-7, is DVKVTQSSRYLVKRTGEKVFLECVQDMDHENMFWYRQDPGLGLRLIYFSYDVKMKEKGDIPEGYSVSREKKERFSLILESASTNQTSMYLCASSLFVPKREKKHTGEQYFGPGTRLTVT.

The chain couples TRBV11-2 to TRBJ2-5; TRBD1 aligns across 7 bases. The CDR3 has 14 amino acids. V trimming: 5 bases; J trimming: 4 bases; junction bases outside the gene matches: 7. CDR1 is SGHAT and CDR2 is FQNNGV in the germline V gene. The CDR3 DNA is TGTGCCAGCAGCGAGGGCCCAGGGGGAGAGACCCAGTACTTC. Translated: CASSEGPGGETQYF.

The chain uses TRBV11-2 and TRBJ2-1; the match to TRBD2 covers 8 bases. Trimming took 5 bases from V and 4 from J; bases not matched to a gene: 7. Germline V gene lookup returns CDR1 SGHAT and CDR2 FQNNGV. The CDR3 runs to 15 residues. The CDR3 coding sequence is TGTGCCAGCAGCAGAGCGGGAGCCCTATACAATGAGCAGTTCTTC. Its protein is CASSRAGALYNEQFF.

This rearrangement joins TRBV5-1 to TRBJ1-4; D unclear. Germline CDR1 and CDR2: SGHRS and YFSETQ. The CDR3 has 13 amino acids. V lost 5 bases and J 6 bases, leaving 11 bases between the germline ends. This CDR3 is CASRNSIDEKLFF. Here the CDR3 DNA reads TGCGCCAGCAGAAACAGCATAGATGAAAAACTGTTTTTT.

A remark on this clone: This sample also contains other DNA sequences that code for the same CDR3. This rearrangement joins TRBV6-6 to TRBJ1-5; TRBD1 matches 8 bases. Germline assignment: CDR1 MNHNY and CDR2 SVGAGI (reference sequence). The CDR3 has 15 residues. With 4 bases clipped from V and 4 bases from J, the junction kept 6 bases outside the gene matches. The CDR3 nucleotides are TGTGCCAGCAGTTCTGGACAGGGCGGAAATCAGCCCCAGCATTTT. This encodes CASSSGQGGNQPQHF.

V is TRBV5-1 and J is TRBJ1-1; 7 nucleotides agree with TRBD1. V was pared by 0 bases and J by 0 bases, with 2 bases of the junction left unmatched. CDR1 is SGHRS and CDR2 is YFSETQ in the germline V gene. The CDR3 loop spans 15 amino acids. The CDR3 here is CASSLAGQLNTEAFF. CDR3 bases: TGCGCCAGCAGCTTGGCGGGACAGTTGAACACTGAAGCTTTCTTT.

V and J are TRBV6-6 and TRBJ2-1; perhaps D is TRBD1 or TRBD2 (6 bases each). The CDR3 is 12 amino acids. CDR1 is MNHNY, CDR2 SVGAGI, per germline (reference sequence). Trimming left V 5 bases short and J 7 bases short, with 9 bases between. The chain's CDR3 is CASSRGPNEQFF. CDR3 sequence (DNA): TGTGCCAGCAGTCGGGGGCCGAATGAGCAGTTCTTC.

The chain couples TRBV29-1 to TRBJ1-2; 9 bases are shared with TRBD1. With V trimmed by 3 bases and J by 5 bases, 7 bases remained unmatched. This CDR3 contains 14 residues. Germline V gives CDR1 SQVTM, CDR2 ANQGSEA. DNA for the CDR3: TGCAGCGTTGACCTAGACAGGGGGACGTATGGCTACACCTTC. Amino acids: CSVDLDRGTYGYTF.

V gene TRBV9 combines with J gene TRBJ2-5, with D perhaps TRBD2 (6 bases). The V gene's germline CDR1 is SGDLS and CDR2 YYNGEE. Trimming shortened V by 5 bases and J by 0 bases, and 8 bases separated the two germline ends. The CDR3 totals 13 residues. The CDR3 protein is CASSERDQETQYF. DNA of the CDR3: TGTGCCAGCAGTGAGCGGGACCAAGAGACCCAGTACTTC.

The V gene is TRBV29-1, the J gene TRBJ1-4; D gene ambiguous. Looked up from germline, CDR1 is SQVTM and CDR2 is ANQGSEA. Trimming cost V 5 bases and J 0 bases, with 7 bases left between them. CDR3 length: 13 amino acids. CDR3 sequence reads: CSVQLPTNEKLFF. The CDR3 coding sequence is TGCAGCGTTCAGTTGCCAACTAATGAAAAACTGTTTTTT.

This chain links TRBV19 with TRBJ2-3; TRBD2 matches at 8 bases. The CDR3 length is 14 residues. Germline assignment: CDR1 LNHDA and CDR2 SQIVND (reference sequence). J was trimmed by 5 bases and V by 6 bases; bases with no gene match: 7. The CDR3 loop reads CASSPSGGEDTQYF. DNA of the CDR3: TGTGCCAGTAGCCCCAGCGGGGGAGAAGATACGCAGTATTTT.

Relative to its sample, this clone is medium-sized. The CDR3 loop reads CASSPGTGIPVANYGYTF. CDR3 nucleotides: TGTGCCAGCAGCCCCGGGACAGGGATACCTGTAGCTAACTATGGCTACACCTTC. The chain combines TRBV9 with TRBJ1-2, with 9 bases identical to TRBD1. V trimming: 4 bases; J trimming: 0 bases; junction bases outside the gene matches: 13. The CDR3 extends over 18 amino acids. Germline V gene data show CDR1 as SGDLS and CDR2 as YYNGEE.

The chain joins TRBV5-4 to TRBJ1-5; D is uncertain. This CDR3 is 14 amino acids long. Germline V gives CDR1 SGHNT, CDR2 YYREEE (reference sequence). The V and J ends lost 0 bases and 1 base respectively, with 5 bases between them. The CDR3 region is CASSLAGSNQPQHF. DNA for the CDR3: TGTGCCAGCAGCTTGGCCGGGAGCAATCAGCCCCAGCATTTT.

Only a few counts were recorded for this clone. The V and J genes are TRBV28 and TRBJ1-5, with 8 bases lining up with TRBD1. The J segment lost 4 bases and the V segment lost 5 bases, leaving 7 bases of the junction unmatched. CDR1 and CDR2 from the germline V gene are MDHEN and SYDVKM. This CDR3 is 15 amino acids long. CDR3 sequence reads: CASSRTGPRNQPQHF. DNA for the CDR3: TGTGCCAGCAGTCGGACAGGGCCAAGGAATCAGCCCCAGCATTTT. Supplemented by reference TRBV28 and TRBJ1-5, the full variable domain reads DVKVTQSSRYLVKRTGEKVFLECVQDMDHENMFWYRQDPGLGLRLIYFSYDVKMKEKGDIPEGYSVSREKKERFSLILESASTNQTSMYLCASSRTGPRNQPQHFGDGTRLSIL.

The chain recombines TRBV4-2 with TRBJ2-3; 11 bases line up with TRBD2. The length of the CDR3 is 16 residues. Germline CDR1 LGHNA, CDR2 YNFKEQ. The V segment lost 0 bases and the J segment 1 base; nucleotides outside the gene matches: 0. The CDR3 DNA sequence: TGTGCCAGCAGCCAAGAACTAGCGGGGGGCACAGATACGCAGTATTTT. This sequence encodes CASSQELAGGTDTQYF.

In this sample, this clone turned up once. The chain employs TRBV6-5 and TRBJ1-5; D may be TRBD1 (6 bases). Between the trimmed V and J ends, which lost 2 bases and 6 bases, there was a span of 14 bases. This CDR3 contains 15 residues. Germline assignment: CDR1 MNHEY and CDR2 SVGAGI. CDR3 loop: CASSYTGHGLQPQHF. As DNA, the CDR3 is TGTGCCAGCAGTTACACGGGACATGGGCTTCAGCCCCAGCATTTT.

This chain joins TRBV30 and TRBJ2-3; maybe TRBD2 (5 bases). Germline-derived CDR1 and CDR2 are GTSNPN and SVGIG (reference sequence). Between the trimmed V and J ends, which lost 2 bases and 2 bases, there was a span of 14 bases. The CDR3 has 15 residues. CDR3 coding DNA: TGTGCCTGGAGTAGGCTAGCTGACAACACAGATACGCAGTATTTT. Its translation: CAWSRLADNTDTQYF.

The V gene is TRBV5-3, the J gene TRBJ1-6; D is undetermined. TRBV5-3 is recorded as an ORF, its role being uncertain. The CDR3 extends over 16 amino acids. The V and J ends lost 4 bases and 10 bases respectively, with 21 bases between them. In nucleotides, the CDR3 is TGTGCCAGAAGCCATGCGTGGTTGGGAGGAAGATCACCCCTCCACTTT. Protein product: CARSHAWLGGRSPLHF.